Sequencing of this T cell receptor beta chain was carried out in a study of Ad26.COV2.S vaccination and SARS-CoV-2 variants. The CDR3 consists of 17 residues. Germline V lookup: CDR1 MDHEN, CDR2 SYDVKM. V was cut by 5 bases and J by 3 bases, with 22 bases left in between. A remark on this clone: The antigen remains undetermined.

The data were produced by immunoSEQ multiplex PCR, yet TCRdb's version contains in-frame clones alone and is incomplete. The sample records approximately 150,000 clones, more than 80% being singletons. Regarding the study as a whole: For non-spike TCRs, breadth in vaccine recipients resembled that in placebo recipients.

Source: peripheral blood, taken after recovery from COVID-19. The TCR sequence derives from a human donor who had recovered from COVID-19. This chain links TRBV28 with TRBJ1-1; D may be TRBD1 (5 bases). CDR3 loop: CASSPPSGTQGDTEAFF. The CDR3 nucleotides are TGTGCCAGCAGTCCCCCGTCCGGGACCCAGGGAGACACTGAAGCTTTCTTT. Variable domain in full (rest from reference TRBV28 and TRBJ1-1): DVKVTQSSRYLVKRTGEKVFLECVQDMDHENMFWYRQDPGLGLRLIYFSYDVKMKEKGDIPEGYSVSREKKERFSLILESASTNQTSMYLCASSPPSGTQGDTEAFFGQGTRLTVV.